This TCR beta chain was recorded in a study of T cell responses to AZD1222 COVID-19 vaccine. Study conclusions and caveats: Donors, mostly white British, included more females; clonal diversity was possibly underestimated.

The method was immunoSEQ multiplex PCR; TCRdb's version includes in-frame clones alone and lacks a portion of them. The repertoire holds roughly 150,000 clones, with 88% as singletons. The CDR3 consists of 15 residues. Germline-derived CDR1 and CDR2 are SGHRS and YFSETQ. V was clipped by 0 bases and J by 8 bases, with 14 bases between them. As to this clone: Its antigen is as yet unknown.

This sample comprised peripheral blood, obtained 28 days after the second AZD1222 dose. The source of this sequence is an adult who received the AZD1222 COVID-19 vaccine. The genes are TRBV5-1 and TRBJ1-4; a weak D match, TRBD1 (5 bases). The CDR3: CASSLESREMEKLFF. DNA for the CDR3: TGCGCCAGCAGCTTGGAAAGCAGGGAAATGGAAAAACTGTTTTTT.